This entry lists 2 T cell receptor beta chains sequenced from one sample in a study of cytomegalovirus exposure and HLA in healthy donors. Some clones are missing from TCRdb's copy, which holds only in-frame ones; the method was immunoSEQ multiplex PCR. This table holds about 95,000 clones, 75% to 90% found once. Sequenced input: PBMCs. The receptors come from a man in his late teens or twenties in good health and CMV-seropositive.

V gene TRBV30 combines with J gene TRBJ1-2; a weak D match, TRBD1 (6 bases). Germline V CDR1 and CDR2: GTSNPN, SVGIG (reference sequence). The CDR3 is 13 amino acids. Trimming took off 2 bases at V and 6 bases at J, with 13 bases between the two ends. DNA for the CDR3: TGTGCCTGGAGTTCCCGTCCAGGGGATGGCTACACCTTC. This encodes CAWSSRPGDGYTF.

This chain connects TRBV11-3 to TRBJ2-1; 11 nucleotides line up with TRBD2. With V trimmed by 3 bases and J by 7 bases, 5 bases remained unmatched. The CDR3 extends over 15 amino acids. Germline CDR1 and CDR2: SGHNT and YENEEA. The CDR3 spells CASSFTSGSRNEQFF. CDR3 bases: TGTGCCAGCAGCTTTACTAGCGGGAGTAGGAATGAGCAGTTCTTC.